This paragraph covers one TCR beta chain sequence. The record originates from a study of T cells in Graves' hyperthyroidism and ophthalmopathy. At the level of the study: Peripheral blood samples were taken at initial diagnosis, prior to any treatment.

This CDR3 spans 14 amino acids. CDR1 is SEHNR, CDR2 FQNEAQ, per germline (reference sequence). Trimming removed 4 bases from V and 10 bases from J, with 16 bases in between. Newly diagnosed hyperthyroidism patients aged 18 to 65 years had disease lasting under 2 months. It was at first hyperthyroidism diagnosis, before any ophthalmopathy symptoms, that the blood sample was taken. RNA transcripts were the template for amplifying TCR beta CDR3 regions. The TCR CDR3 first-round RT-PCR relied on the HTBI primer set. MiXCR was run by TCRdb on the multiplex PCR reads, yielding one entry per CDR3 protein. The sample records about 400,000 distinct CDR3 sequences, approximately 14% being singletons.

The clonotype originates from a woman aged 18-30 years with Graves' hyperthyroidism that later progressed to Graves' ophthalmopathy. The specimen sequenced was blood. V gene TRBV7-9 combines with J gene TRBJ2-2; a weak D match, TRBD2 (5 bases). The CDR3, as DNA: TGTGCCAGCAGCTCACCGACTACACCGGAGGAGCTGTTTTTT. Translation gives CASSSPTTPEELFF.